This T cell receptor (beta chain) was recorded in a study of vaccination effects on CD4 cells after COVID-19. About the study: Post-vaccine samples followed the second dose by a median of 72 days.

Of note for this clone: As yet, its antigen is unknown.

Method: immunoSEQ multiplex PCR; TCRdb's copy keeps in-frame clones and lacks some. The data show 65,000 to 90,000 clones, around 67% seen once. Upon completion of about ten days in culture, CD4+ T cells were isolated. Participants got two doses of BNT162b2 or mRNA-1273 vaccine. Germline values: CDR1 SEHNR, CDR2 FQNEAQ (reference sequence). Trimming pared 6 bases from V and 3 bases from J, leaving 15 bases between. The CDR3 sequence is 15 residues long. The material sequenced was CD4+ T cells from PBMCs cultured without peptide, taken after COVID-19 vaccination. V gene TRBV7-9 combines with J gene TRBJ2-4, with D tentatively TRBD1 or TRBD2 (5 bases each). The receptor was isolated from a human donor who received a COVID-19 vaccine. CDR3 bases: TGTGCCAGCAGTGGGGGACGGGACGACAAAAACATTCAGTACTTC. This codes for CASSGGRDDKNIQYF.